The entry that follows covers one T cell receptor beta chain sequence. Its antigen is unknown. Unique molecular identifiers had been added to the TCR beta cDNA libraries. Input amounts of about 0.85 to 11 million T cells were used. These gave around 500,000 cDNA molecules, so each molecule approximated one T cell. TCRdb re-called the PCR reads with MiXCR, one entry per CDR3 protein. The sample records 600,000 to 750,000 distinct CDR3 sequences, 59% being singletons. This CDR3 has 13 amino acids. With 6 bases clipped from V and 7 bases from J, the junction kept 7 bases outside the gene matches. In germline, CDR1 is SQVTM, CDR2 ANQGSEA. This entry comes from a study of post-analysis software for immune sequencing data. Study-wide background: Patients with relapsing-remitting, secondary progressive and progressive-relapsing multiple sclerosis courses were all represented.

Study-wide points: Relative to controls, patients had several TRBV segments at higher frequency, with TRBV5-6, TRBV5-1 and TRBV20-1 among these. Among multiple sclerosis patients, normalized Chao1 diversity was significantly below that of controls. Under F measure analysis, samples from one preparation batch co-clustered strongly.

Input material: blood. The gene calls are TRBV29-1 and TRBJ2-2; 8 bases fit TRBD1. This receptor was identified in a girl aged 2-9 years with multiple sclerosis. DNA for the CDR3: TGCAGCGTCGCCGGGACAGGCATCGGGGAGCTGTTTTTT. Its protein product is CSVAGTGIGELFF.